These T cell receptor beta chains were read from a single sample in a study of blood T cell repertoires in COVID-19. Libraries were prepared by immunoSEQ multiplex PCR; TCRdb keeps only in-frame clonotypes and omits some of them. The table has around 140,000 clones, approximately 82% seen once. Sequencing input: peripheral blood. Receptor source: a human donor with acute or convalescent COVID-19. The donor label of this sample is uncertain. Each CDR3 is given without its conserved first and last residue. Size tells how often a clone was seen (once, few, many) or the class of an expanded clone, and some rows leave it out.

j_gene: TRBJ2-5
abundance: once
v_gene: TRBV7-2
CDR3aa: ASSSFETQY

j_gene: TRBJ1-5
abundance: .
v_gene: TRBV6-2/TRBV6-3
CDR3aa: ASSYAQGPQH

j_gene: TRBJ1-1
abundance: .
v_gene: TRBV5-1
CDR3aa: ASSLGQANTEAF

j_gene: TRBJ1-5
abundance: .
v_gene: TRBV3-1/TRBV3-2
CDR3aa: ASSLNRAQPQH

j_gene: TRBJ2-5
abundance: .
v_gene: TRBV5-4
CDR3aa: ASSLHVGAEETQY

j_gene: TRBJ2-3
abundance: .
v_gene: TRBV5-1
CDR3aa: ASSLGRLAGGRDTQY

j_gene: TRBJ1-1
abundance: .
v_gene: TRBV5-1
CDR3aa: ASSLTLMNTEAF

j_gene: TRBJ2-7
abundance: .
v_gene: TRBV30
CDR3aa: AWRRYGDSRFSKYEQY

j_gene: TRBJ2-7
abundance: .
v_gene: TRBV14
CDR3aa: ASSPRKLLIVAEQY

j_gene: TRBJ1-3
abundance: .
v_gene: TRBV6-5
CDR3aa: ASSHLSSGNTIY

j_gene: TRBJ1-2
abundance: medium-sized
v_gene: TRBV7-9
CDR3aa: ASSLNGDRGTYGYT

j_gene: TRBJ1-6
abundance: .
v_gene: TRBV28
CDR3aa: ASSLGALLALH

j_gene: TRBJ1-2
abundance: few
v_gene: TRBV12-3/TRBV12-4
CDR3aa: ASSLTGTGGFT

j_gene: TRBJ2-4
abundance: .
v_gene: TRBV15
CDR3aa: ATSSGDNGSIQY

j_gene: TRBJ1-6
abundance: .
v_gene: TRBV5-5
CDR3aa: ASSFRPGTGSALH

j_gene: TRBJ1-3
abundance: .
v_gene: TRBV3-1/TRBV3-2
CDR3aa: ASSQRGSGNTIY

j_gene: TRBJ1-1
abundance: .
v_gene: TRBV6-5
CDR3aa: ASSYSIQGYTEAF

j_gene: TRBJ2-7
abundance: .
v_gene: TRBV3-1/TRBV3-2
CDR3aa: ASSQDSGLGLGQY

j_gene: TRBJ2-1
abundance: .
v_gene: TRBV4-3
CDR3aa: ASSQSVGQSSYNEQF

j_gene: TRBJ1-1
abundance: .
v_gene: TRBV6-2/TRBV6-3
CDR3aa: ASSPQGWFTEAF

j_gene: TRBJ1-1
abundance: .
v_gene: TRBV15
CDR3aa: ATSRKGGAEAF

j_gene: TRBJ1-1
abundance: .
v_gene: TRBV30
CDR3aa: AWWGQNTEAF

j_gene: TRBJ2-5
abundance: .
v_gene: TRBV7-9
CDR3aa: ASRDRGRETQY

j_gene: TRBJ2-5
abundance: .
v_gene: TRBV29-1
CDR3aa: SVGQGSETQY

j_gene: TRBJ1-5
abundance: .
v_gene: TRBV30
CDR3aa: AWNPPGGGGPQH

j_gene: TRBJ2-5
abundance: .
v_gene: TRBV2
CDR3aa: ASSEEAGVGETQY

j_gene: TRBJ2-7
abundance: .
v_gene: TRBV2
CDR3aa: ASSEQRSEQY

j_gene: TRBJ2-1
abundance: .
v_gene: TRBV7-9
CDR3aa: ASSEAGLPYNEQF

j_gene: TRBJ2-7
abundance: .
v_gene: TRBV5-1
CDR3aa: ASSLGGGPTYEQY

j_gene: TRBJ2-7
abundance: .
v_gene: TRBV25-1
CDR3aa: ASRRTGAHEQY

j_gene: TRBJ2-3
abundance: .
v_gene: TRBV6-5
CDR3aa: ASSPERGDTQY